This T cell receptor beta chain emerged from a study of CD8+CD57+ T cells in acquired aplastic anemia (dated by TCRdb to between 2018 and 2020). As for the study more broadly: A mean of around 3.2 ug of DNA, ranging from roughly 0.2 to 27.4 ug, was extracted from sorted CD4+ and CD8+ cells. CD8+CD57+ expansion was defined as a frequency above the mean frequency observed in healthy subjects. Findings and caveats that apply to the study as a whole: CD8+ Simpson's diversity did not differ significantly between patients and healthy controls (P=0.060). Around 30 CD8+ CDR3 sequences were found to be shared between patients and controls, but these sequences appeared to be highly expressed in patients and within the immunodominant clones of the patients.

Patients chosen for sequencing had shown expansion of CD8+CD57+ cells by flow cytometry. Every patient had a diagnosis of severe acquired aplastic anemia based on International Study of Aplastic Anemia and Agranulocytosis and Camitta criteria. At the time blood was sampled, none of the patients had received any therapy. In the study, sorted CD4+ and CD8+ blood T cells from patients with severe aplastic anemia and from healthy subjects underwent deep sequencing of TCR repertoires. Patients were enrolled under clinicaltrials.gov protocols 00001620, 01623167, 00001397, 00071045, 00081523 and 00961064 in the USA. Ficoll-Paque density gradient centrifugation was used to isolate peripheral blood mononuclear cells. CD4+ and CD8+ T cells were sorted by FACS or magnetic beads before DNA extraction. Note on this clonotype: This receptor's antigen is unknown. The sample holds no much larger clone one base away, and base qualities are not on file.

Profiling of TCR beta VDJ combinations and CDR3 sequences used genomic DNA as the template. An Illumina HiSeq 2000 was used for TCR repertoire sequencing. As for how the authors treated the data: TRBV/TRBJ rearrangement plots, CDR3 size and DJ length profiles, and Simpson's diversity index were used to evaluate the repertoires. The immunodominant clone was defined as the most abundant DNA sequence in deep sequencing data. CDR3 amino acid sequences were screened for sharing across subjects and were compared with published repertoires and the VDJdb database. The public reads were reprocessed in TCRdb via fastp at Q25 and MiXCR, keeping in-frame beta chains. When rows share a CDR3 protein, they turn into one entry using the most common DNA and genes. These V and J calls are TCRdb output, not the study's own analysis. The sample table records 220,000 or so distinct CDR3 sequences; approximately 65% of these occur just once. The ten largest clones take up under 60% of the sample.

For CDR1 and CDR2, the germline V gene lists KGHDR and SFDVKD. The germline V end is reduced by 2 bases and the J end by 5 bases; junction bases left unmatched: 12. Including cysteine and phenylalanine, the CDR3 has 17 amino acids. Kept here is only the CDR3 DNA, which spans 51 bases and is read in frame from base 1. The sample was sorted CD4+, CD8+, or CD8+CD57+ T cells (not recorded which) from PBMCs. The rearrangement joined TRBV24-1 to TRBJ2-5, with 8 middle bases fitting TRBD1. This TCR came from a human donor with aplastic anemia. The nucleotide sequence reads TGTGCCACCAGTGATTACTTGTCGGACAGGGACGGGGAGACCCAGTACTTC. The encoded protein is CATSDYLSDRDGETQYF.